What follows are 11 T cell receptor beta chains derived from one specimen sequenced in a study of cytomegalovirus exposure and HLA in healthy donors. Produced via immunoSEQ multiplex PCR; TCRdb's table is partial and in-frame only. The sample yields fewer than 200,000 clones, roughly 91% seen once. Specimen: PBMCs. Source of these receptors: a man in his late teens or twenties in good health and CMV-seropositive.

V and J are TRBV6-6 and TRBJ1-2, with D possibly being TRBD1 (6 bases). The V gene lost 5 bases and the J gene lost 8 bases, with 12 bases spanning the gap. CDR1 MNHNY and CDR2 SVGAGI come from the germline V gene (reference sequence). The CDR3 extends over 12 amino acids. CDR3 nucleotide sequence: TGTGCCAGCAGTACGATACAGGGCGGCTACACCTTC. Protein product: CASSTIQGGYTF.

The J gene is TRBJ2-7, the V gene TRBV6-6, with D perhaps matching TRBD2 (6 bases). With 2 bases removed from V and 0 bases from J, the gap between germline ends came to 8 bases. In germline, CDR1 is MNHNY, CDR2 SVGAGI (reference sequence). The CDR3 runs 14 residues. This chain's CDR3 is CASSYKRASYEQYF. As DNA, the CDR3 is TGTGCCAGCAGTTACAAGCGGGCCTCCTACGAGCAGTACTTC.

Concerning this clone itself: The junction departs from the called germline gene at one end, perhaps through a read error. The chain recombines TRBV7-7 with TRBJ2-7, with 8 nucleotides matching TRBD2. Germline CDR1 SSHAT, CDR2 FNYEAQ (reference sequence). This CDR3 spans 13 amino acids. CDR3 residues: CASSFGRGYEQYF. As DNA, the CDR3 is TGTGCTAGCAGCTTCGGGAGGGGCTACGAGCAGTACTTC.

The CDR3 coding sequence is TGTGCCAGCTCACCAGGGCCTTACAAGGTTCGCTCCTACGAGCAGTACTTC. It specifies CASSPGPYKVRSYEQYF. V and J are TRBV18 and TRBJ2-7; no clear D. The CDR3 runs to 17 residues. Germline V gene lookup returns CDR1 KGHSH and CDR2 LQKENI. The V end lost 2 bases, the J end lost 0 bases, and 17 bases lay between the germline ends.

The V gene is TRBV5-1, the J gene TRBJ2-7; TRBD2 agrees at 8 bases. CDR1 and CDR2 from the germline V gene are SGHRS and YFSETQ. The CDR3 sequence is 14 residues long. V gave up 3 bases and J gave up 5 bases; unmatched junction bases: 7. In DNA, the CDR3 is TGCGCCAGCAGCTCGGCGGGAGGAAATAACGAGCAGTACTTC. The encoded protein is CASSSAGGNNEQYF.

The chain carries TRBV5-1 and TRBJ2-1; 10 bases are shared with TRBD1. Per the germline V gene, CDR1 is SGHRS and CDR2 is YFSETQ. Trimming at V came to 2 bases and at J to 5 bases, leaving 4 bases not matched to a gene. The CDR3 totals 15 residues. This chain's CDR3 is CASSFPDRGDNEQFF. Written as DNA, the CDR3 is TGCGCCAGCAGCTTTCCGGACAGGGGGGACAATGAGCAGTTCTTC.

The chain joins TRBV6-6 to TRBJ2-7, with 9 bases aligning to TRBD2. V shed 6 bases, J shed 0 bases, and the junction held 6 bases outside the gene matches. Germline CDR1 reads MNHNY; CDR2 reads SVGAGI (reference sequence). The CDR3 runs 15 residues. The CDR3 coding sequence is TGTGCCAGCAGCTTAGCGGGAGCAAACTCCTACGAGCAGTACTTC. It translates to CASSLAGANSYEQYF.

The chain uses TRBV28 and TRBJ2-7, with TRBD2 matching 7 bases. CDR1 and CDR2 (germline): MDHEN, SYDVKM. With 6 bases clipped from V and 6 bases from J, the junction kept 11 bases outside the gene matches. This CDR3 has 14 amino acids. CDR3 amino acids: CASSPPPGLPEQYF. CDR3 coding DNA: TGTGCCAGCAGCCCCCCCCCGGGACTACCCGAGCAGTACTTC.

The chain joins TRBV29-1 to TRBJ1-1; 7 bases fit TRBD1. This CDR3 region has 12 residues. V trimming: 7 bases; J trimming: 1 base; junction bases outside the gene matches: 3. Germline CDR1 and CDR2: SQVTM and ANQGSEA. DNA for the CDR3: TGCAGCGATAGACAGGGGAACACTGAAGCTTTCTTT. Amino acids: CSDRQGNTEAFF.

The chain links TRBV5-1 to TRBJ2-1, with TRBD2 matching over 12 bases. V lost 0 bases and J lost 8; bases outside the gene matches: 12. The CDR3 is made up of 18 amino acids. CDR1 is SGHRS, CDR2 YFSETQ, per germline. CDR3 amino acids: CASSLGVSSGRAGDEQFF. The CDR3 region has the DNA TGCGCCAGCAGCTTGGGGGTATCTAGCGGGAGGGCCGGGGATGAGCAGTTCTTC. Together with reference TRBV5-1 and TRBJ2-1, the CDR3 gives the full variable domain: KAGVTQTPRYLIKTRGQQVTLSCSPISGHRSVSWYQQTPGQGLQFLFEYFSETQRNKGNFPGRFSGRQFSNSRSEMNVSTLELGDSALYLCASSLGVSSGRAGDEQFFGPGTRLTVL.

The chain combines TRBV6-5 with TRBJ2-3, with TRBD2 identical over 12 bases. CDR3 length: 14 amino acids. J gave up 7 bases and V 4 bases, and 3 bases lay outside the gene matches. Germline assignment: CDR1 MNHEY and CDR2 SVGAGI. The CDR3 DNA sequence: TGTGCCAGCAGTTCGACTAGCGGGAGAAATACGCAGTATTTT. The encoded protein is CASSSTSGRNTQYF.